The 2 T cell receptor beta chains below come from one sample, sequenced in a study of vaccination and CD4 T cells after COVID-19. Indicated treatment: roughly 11-day PBMC culture with coronavirus spike peptide pools or control peptides (ViraFEST assay). Their antigen targets remain unknown. Cultured CD4+ T cell DNA was sequenced using the Oncomine TCR Beta short-read assay. TCRdb used MiXCR to reprocess the PCR reads, holding one entry per CDR3 protein. This table has almost 20,000 distinct CDR3 sequences, less than 55% appearing once. Source material: CD4+ T cells from blood, cultured in vitro. The receptors derive from a human donor who had recovered from COVID-19.

The chain is built from TRBV7-2 and TRBJ1-6; D not resolved. Per germline, CDR1 SGHTA and CDR2 FQGNSA. V dropped 5 bases and J dropped 7 bases, with 12 bases sitting between them. CDR3 length: 14 amino acids. CDR3 coding DNA: TGTGCCAGCAGCACGAGTGGGTGGAATTCACCCCTCCACTTT. This sequence encodes CASSTSGWNSPLHF.

The chain uses TRBV19 and TRBJ1-2, with a tentative D call TRBD1 (6 bases). V was clipped by 4 bases and J by 7 bases, with 10 bases between them. In germline, CDR1 is LNHDA, CDR2 SQIVND (reference sequence). The CDR3 extends over 12 amino acids. CDR3 DNA sequence: TGTGCCAGTAGTACGGGGGCGATTGGCTACACCTTC. Protein sequence: CASSTGAIGYTF.